This T cell receptor (beta chain) was observed in a study of naive and memory T cell subsets. Overall study findings and caveats: The RNA method is potentially sensitive to activation and differentiation changes. Delayed type IV hypersensitivity infiltration was taken to explain higher tuberculin-site TCR counts. Reportedly, tuberculin skin test sites gave far more TCRs than other biopsies.

Regarding treatment: skin biopsy from PPD injection site in Mantoux-positive individual. An oligonucleotide containing a UMI was ligated to the 3' end of TCR cDNA. Tuberculin skin test biopsies were taken where PPD was injected in Mantoux-positive people. Amplification of ligated cDNA took four PCR rounds with SP2 and nested alpha and beta constant primers. A single record per CDR3 protein comes from TCRdb applying MiXCR to the UMI-ligation and nested PCR reads. The data show more than 20,000 distinct CDR3 sequences, approximately 6.5% seen once. This clonotype was recorded a few times. Its specificity is not known. The origin of this receptor is an adult in good health. The source was skin, collected from a tuberculin skin test site.

CDR3: CASSEQGLAERANEQFF. The DNA of the CDR3 is TGTGCCAGCAGTGAGCAGGGACTAGCGGAGCGGGCCAATGAGCAGTTCTTC. The chain couples TRBV25-1 to TRBJ2-1, with 11 bases aligning to TRBD2. Germline V gives CDR1 MGHDK, CDR2 SYGVNS. The CDR3 consists of 17 residues. V lost 3 bases and J lost 6; bases outside the gene matches: 10.